This TCR beta chain was sequenced in a study of blood T cells in healthy people across ages. The sample holds a few counts of this clonotype. The antigen is not known. Germline values: CDR1 SEHNR, CDR2 FQNEAQ (reference sequence). This CDR3 comprises 14 residues. V lost 2 bases and J lost 9, with 16 bases in between. Study-wide points: Naive CD4+ cell counts and diversity both ran higher in long-lived than in aged donors. Estimates of total diversity, which came from one million sequenced T cells, were considered to be underestimates. A roughly linear fall in TCR beta diversity per million T cells was seen with increasing age.

It was with a sample-barcoded 5' primer and a J-beta primer mix that a second PCR of about 6 to 11 cycles was run. TCRdb reanalysed the 5' RACE reads using MiXCR and keeps one entry per CDR3 protein. Here the sample spans roughly 1.5 million distinct CDR3 sequences, under 55% being singletons. Individuals who donated were healthy Caucasians from Russia aged roughly 6 to 100. The specimen was blood. J is TRBJ1-2 and V is TRBV7-9; maybe TRBD1 (6 bases). This receptor was taken from a woman aged 18-29 years in good health. This chain's CDR3 is CASSLPTGDSSYTF. CDR3 sequence (DNA): TGTGCCAGCAGCTTACCGACAGGAGATTCGAGCTACACCTTC.